This T cell receptor beta chain was obtained from a study of shared clonotypes between healthy human individuals. A single count supports this clone. The germline V gene has CDR1 SEHNR and CDR2 FQNEAQ (reference sequence). The CDR3 extends over 12 amino acids. V was pared by 5 bases and J by 7 bases, with 12 bases between. Method: immunoSEQ multiplex PCR; TCRdb's copy keeps in-frame clones and lacks some. This table holds about 2 million clones, 85% to 95% found once. Sequencing was carried out using naive CD4+ T cells sorted from blood. Subset in this sample: CD45RA+ positively selected. The TCR sequence derives from a man aged 18 to 35 in good health. The rearrangement joins TRBV7-9 to TRBJ2-7; unclear D gene. CDR3 residues: CASSLPYKEQYF. The CDR3 nucleotides read TGTGCCAGCAGCCTACCCTACAAAGAGCAGTACTTC. Full variable domain (remainder filled in from reference TRBV7-9 and TRBJ2-7): DTGVSQNPRHKITKRGQNVTFRCDPISEHNRLYWYRQTLGQGPEFLTYFQNEAQLEKSRLLSDRFSAERPKGSFSTLEIQRTEQGDSAMYLCASSLPYKEQYFGPGTRLTVT.